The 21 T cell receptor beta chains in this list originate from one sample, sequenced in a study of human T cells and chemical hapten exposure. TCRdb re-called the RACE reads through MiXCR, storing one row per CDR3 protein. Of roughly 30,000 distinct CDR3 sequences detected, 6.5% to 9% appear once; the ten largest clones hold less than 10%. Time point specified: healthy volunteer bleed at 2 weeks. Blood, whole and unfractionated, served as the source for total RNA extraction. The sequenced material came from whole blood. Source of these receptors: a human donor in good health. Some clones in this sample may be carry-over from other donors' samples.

For the CDR3, the DNA is TGTGCCAGCAGTTCAAGCTGGGGGTGGGACAGGGGAGGTGTAACTGAAGCTTTCTTT. This codes for CASSSSWGWDRGGVTEAFF. The V and J genes are TRBV12-3 or TRBV12-4 and TRBJ1-1; TRBD1 agrees at 10 bases. Unmatched junction bases numbered 19, after V lost 4 bases and J lost 5 bases. The CDR3 extends over 19 amino acids.

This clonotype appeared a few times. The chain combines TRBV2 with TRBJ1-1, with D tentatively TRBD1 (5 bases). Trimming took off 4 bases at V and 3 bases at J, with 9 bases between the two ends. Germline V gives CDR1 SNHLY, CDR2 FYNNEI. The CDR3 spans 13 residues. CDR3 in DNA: TGTGCCAGCAGTGGGGGAGGGGACACTGAAGCTTTCTTT. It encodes CASSGGGDTEAFF.

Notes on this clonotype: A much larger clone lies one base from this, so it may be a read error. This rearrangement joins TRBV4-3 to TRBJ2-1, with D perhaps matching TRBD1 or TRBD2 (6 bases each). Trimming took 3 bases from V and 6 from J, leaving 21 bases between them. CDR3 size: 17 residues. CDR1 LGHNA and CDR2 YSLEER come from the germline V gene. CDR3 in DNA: TGCGCCAGCAGCCAGGCCGCGGTAGGGGGGCCTCTCAATGAGCAGTTCTTC. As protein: CASSQAAVGGPLNEQFF.

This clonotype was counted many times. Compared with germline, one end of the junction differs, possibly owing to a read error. CDR3 protein: CSAPRTGTVSFAF. As DNA, the CDR3 is TGCAGTGCTCCTCGCACCGGGACAGTCTCCTTCGCGTTT. The rearrangement joins TRBV20-1 to TRBJ1-1; 7 bases match TRBD1. Germline V gene data show CDR1 as DFQATT and CDR2 as SNEGSKA (reference sequence). The length of the CDR3 is 13 residues.

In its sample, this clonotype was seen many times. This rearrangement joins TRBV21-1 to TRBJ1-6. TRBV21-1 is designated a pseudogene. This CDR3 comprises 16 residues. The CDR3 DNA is TGTGCCAGCAGCAATACCGGGACTGAGTATAATTCACCCCTCCACTTT. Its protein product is CASSNTGTEYNSPLHF.

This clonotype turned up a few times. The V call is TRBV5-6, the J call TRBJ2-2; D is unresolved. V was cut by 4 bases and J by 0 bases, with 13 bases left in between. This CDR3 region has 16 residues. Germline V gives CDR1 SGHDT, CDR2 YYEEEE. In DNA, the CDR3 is TGTGCCAGCAGCCGTCAGTTCATCGCGAACACCGGGGAGCTGTTTTTT. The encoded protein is CASSRQFIANTGELFF. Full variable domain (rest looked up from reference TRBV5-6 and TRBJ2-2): DAGVTQSPTHLIKTRGQQVTLRCSPKSGHDTVSWYQQALGQGPQFIFQYYEEEERQRGNFPDRFSGHQFPNYSSELNVNALLLGDSALYLCASSRQFIANTGELFFGEGSRLTVL.

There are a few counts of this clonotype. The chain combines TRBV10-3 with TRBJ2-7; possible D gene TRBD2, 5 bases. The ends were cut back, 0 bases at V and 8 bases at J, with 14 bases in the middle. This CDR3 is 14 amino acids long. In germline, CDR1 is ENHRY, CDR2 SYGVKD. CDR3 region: CAISESTAGGQQYF. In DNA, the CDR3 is TGTGCCATCAGTGAGTCGACTGCGGGCGGGCAGCAGTACTTC.

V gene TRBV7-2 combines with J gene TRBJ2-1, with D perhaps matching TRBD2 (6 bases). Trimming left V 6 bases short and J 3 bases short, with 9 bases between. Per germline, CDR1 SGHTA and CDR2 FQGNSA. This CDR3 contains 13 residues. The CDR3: CASSPTSYNEQFF. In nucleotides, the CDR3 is TGTGCCAGCAGTCCGACTAGCTACAATGAGCAGTTCTTC. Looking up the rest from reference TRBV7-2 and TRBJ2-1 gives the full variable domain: GAGVSQSPSNKVTEKGKDVELRCDPISGHTALYWYRQSLGQGLEFLIYFQGNSAPDKSGLPSDRFSAERTGGSVSTLTIQRTQQEDSAVYLCASSPTSYNEQFFGPGTRLTVL.

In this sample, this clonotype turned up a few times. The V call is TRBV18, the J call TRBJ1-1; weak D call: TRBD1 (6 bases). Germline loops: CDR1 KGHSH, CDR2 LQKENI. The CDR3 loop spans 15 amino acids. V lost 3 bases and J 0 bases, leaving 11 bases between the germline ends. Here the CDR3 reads CASSPQGPMNTEAFF. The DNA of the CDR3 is TGTGCCAGCTCACCGCAGGGGCCCATGAACACTGAAGCTTTCTTT.

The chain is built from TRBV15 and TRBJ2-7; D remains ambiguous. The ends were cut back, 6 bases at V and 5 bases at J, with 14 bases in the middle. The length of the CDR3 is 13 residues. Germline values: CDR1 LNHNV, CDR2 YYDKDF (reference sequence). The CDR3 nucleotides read TGTGCCACCAGAGGTCTGGGGTTCAACGAGCAGTACTTC. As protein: CATRGLGFNEQYF.

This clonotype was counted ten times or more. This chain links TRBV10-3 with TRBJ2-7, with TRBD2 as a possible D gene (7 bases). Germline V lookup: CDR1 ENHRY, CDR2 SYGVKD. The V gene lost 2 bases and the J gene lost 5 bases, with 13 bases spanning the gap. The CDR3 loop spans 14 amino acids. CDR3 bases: TGTGCCATCAGTGAGGTGGGGGGGCCTGACGAGCAGTACTTC. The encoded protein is CAISEVGGPDEQYF.

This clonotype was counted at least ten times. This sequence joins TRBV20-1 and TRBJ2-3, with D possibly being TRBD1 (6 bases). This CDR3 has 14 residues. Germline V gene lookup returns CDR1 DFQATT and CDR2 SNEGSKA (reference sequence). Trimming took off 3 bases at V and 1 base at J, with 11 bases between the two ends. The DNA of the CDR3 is TGCAGTGCTAGTGGGGCAGGGGGCACAGATACGCAGTATTTT. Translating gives CSASGAGGTDTQYF.

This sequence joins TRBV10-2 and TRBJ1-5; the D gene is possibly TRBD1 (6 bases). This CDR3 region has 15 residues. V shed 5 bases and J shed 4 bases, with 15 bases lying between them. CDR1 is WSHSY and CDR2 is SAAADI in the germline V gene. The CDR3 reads CASSLTGTRNQPQHF. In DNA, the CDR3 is TGCGCCAGCAGTCTAACCGGGACACGTAATCAGCCCCAGCATTTT.

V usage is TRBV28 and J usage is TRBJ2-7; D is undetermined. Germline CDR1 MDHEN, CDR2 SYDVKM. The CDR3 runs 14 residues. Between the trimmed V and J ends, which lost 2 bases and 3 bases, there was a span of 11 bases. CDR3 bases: TGTGCCAGCAGTTTAGCTAGGGCTAACTACGAGCAGTACTTC. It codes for CASSLARANYEQYF.

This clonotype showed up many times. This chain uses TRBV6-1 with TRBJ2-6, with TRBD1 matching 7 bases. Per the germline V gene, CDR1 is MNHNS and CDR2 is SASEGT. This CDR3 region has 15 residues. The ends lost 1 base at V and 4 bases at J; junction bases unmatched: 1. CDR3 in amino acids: CASSEEGAGANVLTF. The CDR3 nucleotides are TGTGCCAGCAGTGAAGAGGGGGCCGGGGCCAACGTCCTGACTTTC.

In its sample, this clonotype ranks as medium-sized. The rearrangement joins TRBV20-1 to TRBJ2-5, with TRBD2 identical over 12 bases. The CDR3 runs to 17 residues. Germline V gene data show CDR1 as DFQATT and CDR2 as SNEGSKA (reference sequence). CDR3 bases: TGCTCGCTACTAAGGCTAGCGGGAGGGGGCCCCCAAGAGACCCAGTACTTC. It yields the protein CSLLRLAGGGPQETQYF.

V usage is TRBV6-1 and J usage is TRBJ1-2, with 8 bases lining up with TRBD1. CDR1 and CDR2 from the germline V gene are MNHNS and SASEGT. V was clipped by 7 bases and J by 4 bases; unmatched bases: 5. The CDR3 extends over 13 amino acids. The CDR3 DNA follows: TGTGCCAGCACGGGACAGGCACCCTATGGCTACACCTTC. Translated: CASTGQAPYGYTF.

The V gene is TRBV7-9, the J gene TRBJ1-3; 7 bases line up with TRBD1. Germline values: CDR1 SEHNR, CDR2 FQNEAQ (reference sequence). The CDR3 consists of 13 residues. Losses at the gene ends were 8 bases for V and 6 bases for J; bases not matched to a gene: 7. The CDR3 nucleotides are TGTGCCAGCGGAAAGCAGGGGGAAAACACCATATATTTT. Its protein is CASGKQGENTIYF. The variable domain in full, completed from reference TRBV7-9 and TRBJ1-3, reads DTGVSQNPRHKITKRGQNVTFRCDPISEHNRLYWYRQTLGQGPEFLTYFQNEAQLEKSRLLSDRFSAERPKGSFSTLEIQRTEQGDSAMYLCASGKQGENTIYFGEGSWLTVV.

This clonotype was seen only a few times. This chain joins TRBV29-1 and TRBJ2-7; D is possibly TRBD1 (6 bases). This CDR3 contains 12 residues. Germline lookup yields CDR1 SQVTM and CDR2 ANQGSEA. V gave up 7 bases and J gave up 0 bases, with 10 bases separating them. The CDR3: CSATGYSYEQYF. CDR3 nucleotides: TGCAGCGCTACAGGGTACTCCTACGAGCAGTACTTC.

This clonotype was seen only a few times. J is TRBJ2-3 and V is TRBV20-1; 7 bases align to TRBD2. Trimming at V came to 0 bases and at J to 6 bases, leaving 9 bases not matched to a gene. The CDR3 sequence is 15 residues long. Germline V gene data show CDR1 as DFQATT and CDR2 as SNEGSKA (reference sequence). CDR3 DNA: TGCAGTGCTAGAGACCTCCTCGGGGGGATGGATACGCAGTATTTT. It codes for CSARDLLGGMDTQYF.

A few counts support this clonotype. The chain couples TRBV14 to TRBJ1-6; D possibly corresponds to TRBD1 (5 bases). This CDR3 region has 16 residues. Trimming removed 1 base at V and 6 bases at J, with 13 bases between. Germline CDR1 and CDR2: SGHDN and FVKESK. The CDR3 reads CASSQVGSGFNSPLHF. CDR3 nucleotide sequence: TGTGCCAGCAGCCAAGTGGGGTCAGGGTTTAATTCACCCCTCCACTTT.